A single sample is the source of the 15 T cell receptor beta chains below, sequenced in a study of blood T cell repertoires in COVID-19. Sequencing used immunoSEQ multiplex PCR; TCRdb keeps in-frame clones, though not all of them. This table holds 200,000 to 250,000 clones, 82% found once. Sequencing was carried out using peripheral blood. The receptors were sampled from a woman of 80 years or more with COVID-19, enrolled during active disease.

This chain uses TRBV30 with TRBJ2-7, with 8 bases fitting TRBD1. The V gene's germline CDR1 is GTSNPN and CDR2 SVGIG (reference sequence). This CDR3 is built from 15 residues. V lost 2 bases to trimming and J lost 2 bases; unmatched junction nucleotides: 8. CDR3 sequence: CAWSTPGTGTYEQYF. DNA of the CDR3: TGTGCCTGGAGTACCCCCGGGACAGGAACCTACGAGCAGTACTTC.

The chain joins TRBV5-6 to TRBJ1-6, with unresolved D. The CDR3 is made up of 15 amino acids. Germline lookup yields CDR1 SGHDT and CDR2 YYEEEE. Trimming left V 1 base short and J 0 bases short, with 5 bases between. CDR3 coding DNA: TGTGCCAGCAGCTTGTGGGCCTCCTATAATTCACCCCTCCACTTT. Protein sequence: CASSLWASYNSPLHF.

The chain joins TRBV6-1 to TRBJ2-7; possibly TRBD1 for D (5 bases). Looked up from germline, CDR1 is MNHNS and CDR2 is SASEGT. This CDR3 is 12 amino acids long. The germline V and J ends were trimmed by 3 bases and 7 bases, with 10 bases remaining between them. The DNA for the CDR3 is TGTGCCAGCAGTGACAAGGGGTGGGAGCAGTACTTC. Translated, it gives CASSDKGWEQYF.

This rearrangement joins TRBV7-2 to TRBJ2-1, with TRBD1 matching over 10 bases. The CDR3 consists of 16 residues. Germline loops: CDR1 SGHTA, CDR2 FQGNSA. V was clipped by 0 bases and J by 8 bases; unmatched bases: 7. DNA of the CDR3: TGTGCCAGCAGCTTAGCCTCGGGACAGGGGAGCTATGAGCAGTTCTTC. The encoded protein is CASSLASGQGSYEQFF.

The genes are TRBV6-5 and TRBJ1-1; D possibly corresponds to TRBD1 (5 bases). The ends were cut back, 5 bases at V and 9 bases at J, with 16 bases in the middle. There are 13 residues in the CDR3. CDR1 MNHEY and CDR2 SVGAGI come from the germline V gene. CDR3 DNA sequence: TGTGCCAGCAGTCCTGGGGGGGAGGTTAAAGCTTTCTTT. Its translation: CASSPGGEVKAFF.

V gene TRBV6-5 combines with J gene TRBJ2-1, with a possible D match to TRBD2 (5 bases). Germline CDR1 reads MNHEY; CDR2 reads SVGAGI. The CDR3 length is 16 residues. V dropped 4 bases and J dropped 3 bases, with 16 bases sitting between them. In DNA form, the CDR3 reads TGTGCCAGCAGTTTCCAAGGGCTAGGGAGCTACAATGAGCAGTTCTTC. Translation gives CASSFQGLGSYNEQFF.

This clone was counted between two and nine times. The chain employs TRBV2 and TRBJ1-3; D is possibly TRBD1 (5 bases). V lost 6 bases, J lost 7 bases, and 16 bases lay in between. The V gene's germline CDR1 is SNHLY and CDR2 FYNNEI. The CDR3 covers 14 residues. The CDR3 sequence: CASREQGTSNTIYF. The CDR3 nucleotides are TGTGCCAGCAGGGAGCAGGGAACTAGCAACACCATATATTTT.

The gene calls are TRBV2 and TRBJ2-5; 9 nucleotides match TRBD1. Germline CDR1 reads SNHLY; CDR2 reads FYNNEI. CDR3 length: 15 residues. Germline trimming cut 6 bases from V and 4 bases from J; bases unmatched to any gene: 9. The CDR3 DNA reads TGTGCCAGCAGCCTCGGTGACAGGGGGGGAGAGACCCAGTACTTC. Translated: CASSLGDRGGETQYF.

Details on this clone: The same CDR3 is also encoded by other DNA sequences in this sample. This chain joins TRBV11-3 and TRBJ2-3, with 9 bases that match TRBD1. This CDR3 spans 15 amino acids. Germline V lookup: CDR1 SGHNT, CDR2 YENEEA. The V and J ends lost 1 base and 3 bases, in that order; junction bases with no gene match: 2. The CDR3 DNA follows: TGTGCCAGCAGCTTAGGCGGGACAGGGACAGATACGCAGTATTTT. This encodes CASSLGGTGTDTQYF.

V gene TRBV7-2 combines with J gene TRBJ1-2; the D gene is possibly TRBD1 (5 bases). The V and J ends lost 5 bases and 5 bases respectively, with 15 bases between them. Germline-derived CDR1 and CDR2 are SGHTA and FQGNSA. The CDR3 runs to 14 residues. CDR3 coding DNA: TGTGCCAGCAGCCCCCGACAGCCTCTTTATGGCTACACCTTC. Amino acid sequence: CASSPRQPLYGYTF.

The CDR3 bases are TGCAGCTTCCAGACTAGCGGGAGGATCAATGAGCAGTTCTTC. It specifies CSFQTSGRINEQFF. This chain uses TRBV29-1 with TRBJ2-1; 13 bases match TRBD2. CDR3 length equals 14 residues. Per the germline V gene, CDR1 is SQVTM and CDR2 is ANQGSEA. J lost 6 bases, V lost 8 bases, and 7 bases had no gene match.

The chain employs TRBV10-3 and TRBJ2-1, with TRBD2 matching over 9 bases. Unmatched junction bases numbered 7, after V lost 0 bases and J lost 7 bases. Germline lookup yields CDR1 ENHRY and CDR2 SYGVKD. The CDR3 is 16 amino acids. The CDR3 coding sequence is TGTGCCATCAGTGAGTCGTGGGCGGGGGGGCCGAATGAGCAGTTCTTC. This sequence encodes CAISESWAGGPNEQFF.

The chain has TRBV10-2 and TRBJ1-1; 7 nucleotides align to TRBD1. Germline values: CDR1 WSHSY, CDR2 SAAADI. The V segment lost 7 bases and the J segment 7 bases; nucleotides outside the gene matches: 9. CDR3 length: 13 residues. This CDR3 is CASKETGRGEAFF. In DNA form, the CDR3 reads TGCGCCAGCAAAGAGACAGGGAGAGGTGAAGCTTTCTTT.

J is TRBJ2-5 and V is TRBV3-1 (or the pseudogene TRBV3-2); 7 bases are shared with TRBD2. This CDR3 is built from 15 residues. The J segment lost 5 bases and the V segment lost 1 base, leaving 7 bases of the junction unmatched. Germline V lookup: CDR1 LGHDT, CDR2 YNNKEL (reference sequence). In DNA, the CDR3 is TGTGCCAGCAGCCAAGTAGGGCCCGGGGGGGAGACCCAGTACTTC. Residues: CASSQVGPGGETQYF.

This clone was counted between two and nine times. The V and J genes are TRBV7-2 and TRBJ2-7; tentatively, D is TRBD2 (5 bases). Germline CDR1 and CDR2: SGHTA and FQGNSA. The CDR3 contains 17 residues. V lost 5 bases to trimming and J lost 0 bases, with 20 bases between them. This CDR3 reads CASSKRTAQDNSYEQYF. CDR3 DNA: TGTGCCAGCAGCAAGCGGACGGCGCAGGATAACTCCTACGAGCAGTACTTC.